Listed below are T cell receptor beta chains from one sample, sequenced in a study of cytomegalovirus exposure and HLA in healthy donors. TCRdb keeps only in-frame clones here, not all; method: immunoSEQ multiplex PCR. The sample lists around 130,000 clones, roughly 85% occurring once. Sequencing was done on a sample of PBMCs. The receptor set was obtained from a boy aged 5-17 years in good health and CMV-seronegative. The CDR3 runs from the conserved cysteine through the conserved F or W. The D gene is left open where the match is weak. Some rows mark clone size as missing; the rest say once, few, many or name a class of expanded clone.

size | J | V | D | CDR3 | DNA
. | TRBJ1-2 | TRBV5-1 | TRBD1 | CASSSGQGPLGYGYTF | TGCGCCAGCAGCTCCGGACAGGGGCCCCTTGGCTATGGCTACACCTTC
. | TRBJ1-5 | TRBV30 | . | CAWSVRGGVNQPQHF | TGTGCCTGGAGTGTACGAGGGGGGGTCAATCAGCCCCAGCATTTT
. | TRBJ2-7 | TRBV5-6 | TRBD2 | CASSLGEGRALKGYEQYF | TGTGCCAGCAGCTTGGGCGAAGGGAGGGCCTTGAAGGGGTACGAGCAGTACTTC
. | TRBJ1-1 | TRBV4-3 | . | CASSQERAGALNTEAFF | TGCGCCAGCAGCCAAGAAAGGGCAGGGGCTTTGAACACTGAAGCTTTCTTT
. | TRBJ2-5 | TRBV28 | TRBD1 | CASSFQTGPETQYF | TGTGCCAGCAGTTTTCAGACAGGGCCAGAGACCCAGTACTTC
. | TRBJ2-2 | TRBV5-3 | TRBD1 | CARSPGQGNTGELFF | TGTGCCAGAAGCCCGGGACAGGGGAACACCGGGGAGCTGTTTTTT
. | TRBJ2-1 | TRBV21-1 | . | CASSTRTSLPLSEQFF | TGTGCCAGCAGCACCCGGACTAGCCTCCCTTTGAGTGAGCAGTTCTTC
once | TRBJ1-5 | TRBV19 | . | CASSIEYSNQPQHF | TGTGCCAGTAGTATCGAGTATAGCAATCAGCCCCAGCATTTT
. | TRBJ2-7 | TRBV6-5 | TRBD2 | CASSEGGAGYEQYF | TGTGCCAGCAGTGAGGGAGGGGCGGGATACGAGCAGTACTTC
. | TRBJ1-5 | TRBV5-8 | . | CASNSLQAPGPQHF | TGTGCCAGCAACTCACTCCAGGCCCCAGGGCCCCAGCATTTT
. | TRBJ2-7 | TRBV11-2 | TRBD1 | CASSLNWGGQGVF | TGTGCCAGCAGCTTAAATTGGGGGGGACAGGGTGTTTTC
. | TRBJ2-1 | TRBV19 | . | CASSIVPESSYNEQFF | TGTGCCAGTAGTATAGTTCCAGAAAGCTCCTACAATGAGCAGTTCTTC
. | TRBJ2-3 | TRBV7-6 | TRBD2 | CASSLLLAGVDTSTDTQYF | TGTGCCAGCAGCTTACTGCTAGCGGGAGTTGATACTAGCACAGATACGCAGTATTTT
. | TRBJ2-2 | TRBV4-1 | . | CASRALGGKNTGELFF | TGCGCCAGCAGGGCACTAGGCGGGAAGAACACCGGGGAGCTGTTTTTT
. | TRBJ2-7 | TRBV18 | TRBD1 | CASSGTASYEQYF | TGTGCCAGCTCCGGGACAGCTTCCTACGAGCAGTACTTC
. | TRBJ1-2 | TRBV6-1 | TRBD1 | CASSEYRGWLYGYTF | TGTGCCAGCAGTGAGTACAGGGGTTGGCTCTATGGCTACACCTTC
few | TRBJ2-2 | TRBV5-1 | . | CASSFFGPGELFF | TGCGCCAGCAGCTTTTTTGGCCCCGGGGAGCTGTTTTTT
. | TRBJ1-2 | TRBV7-9 | . | CASSPLALRSYTF | TGTGCCAGCAGCCCCCTGGCCCTTCGAAGCTACACCTTC
. | TRBJ2-7 | TRBV7-3 | . | CASSLMAGAGYEQYF | TGTGCCAGCAGCTTAATGGCGGGGGCGGGCTACGAGCAGTACTTC
. | TRBJ2-5 | TRBV27 | . | CASSARIKQETQYF | TGTGCCAGCAGTGCCCGGATTAAACAGGAGACCCAGTACTTC
. | TRBJ2-2 | TRBV18 | . | CASSENSNTGELFF | TGTGCCAGCTCAGAAAACTCGAACACCGGGGAGCTGTTTTTT
. | TRBJ1-1 | TRBV2 | . | CASILTGPNTEAFF | TGTGCCAGCATTCTGACAGGCCCGAACACTGAAGCTTTCTTT
once | TRBJ1-1 | TRBV19 | . | CASSKGVTEAFF | TGTGCCAGTAGTAAGGGGGTCACTGAAGCTTTCTTT
once | TRBJ2-1 | TRBV6-4 | . | CASSDSDSGYNEQFF | TGTGCCAGCAGTGACTCCGATAGCGGATACAATGAGCAGTTCTTC
once | TRBJ1-3 | TRBV19 | . | CASRTIGAGNTIYF | TGTGCCAGTAGGACTATCGGGGCTGGAAACACCATATATTTT
. | TRBJ2-7 | TRBV27 | . | CASSLAGPYEQYF | TGTGCCAGCAGTTTAGCAGGTCCCTACGAGCAGTACTTC
. | TRBJ2-1 | TRBV15 | . | CATSREGRLSYNEQFF | TGTGCCACCAGCAGAGAGGGGAGGCTCTCCTACAATGAGCAGTTCTTC